This T cell receptor (beta chain) stems from a study of blood T cell repertoires in COVID-19. Across the whole study: COVID-19 samples collected from the United States, Italy and Spain covered acute and convalescent phases. Sources were T cells, B-cell-depleted T cells, or PBMCs; the material itself was cDNA or gDNA.

Source study methods: From reference gene primer amplification, estimates of nucleated cell counts were derived. Here immunoSEQ multiplex PCR was the method, and the copy in TCRdb shows in-frame clones only, minus some. From that table come the V and J calls and clone size; the DNA was used to work out D and trimming. The top ten hold approximately 3% of the sample, which has 300,000 to 450,000 clones, 89% seen once. Trimming cost V 7 bases and J 5 bases, with 14 bases left between them. The CDR3 totals 13 residues. The V gene's germline CDR1 is SQVTM and CDR2 ANQGSEA. Specimen: peripheral blood. J is TRBJ2-2 and V is TRBV29-1; the D gene is possibly TRBD2 (5 bases). The sequence was obtained from a woman aged 25 to 39 with COVID-19, enrolled during active disease. The CDR3 reads CSATNSGTGELFF. The CDR3 DNA is TGCAGCGCAACCAACTCGGGAACCGGGGAGCTGTTTTTT.